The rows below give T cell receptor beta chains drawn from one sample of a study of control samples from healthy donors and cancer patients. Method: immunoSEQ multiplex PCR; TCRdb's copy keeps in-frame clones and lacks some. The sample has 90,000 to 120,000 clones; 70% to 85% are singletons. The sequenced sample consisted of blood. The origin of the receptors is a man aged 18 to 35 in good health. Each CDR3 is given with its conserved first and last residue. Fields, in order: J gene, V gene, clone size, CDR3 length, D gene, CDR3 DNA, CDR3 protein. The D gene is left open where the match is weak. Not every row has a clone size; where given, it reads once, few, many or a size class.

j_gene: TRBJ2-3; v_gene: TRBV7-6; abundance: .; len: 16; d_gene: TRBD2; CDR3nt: TGTGCCAGCAGCTTAGTGTTCGGGGGGGTCACAGATACGCAGTATTTT; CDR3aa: CASSLVFGGVTDTQYF
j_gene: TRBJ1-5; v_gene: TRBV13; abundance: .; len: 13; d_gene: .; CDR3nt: TGTGCCAGCAGCTTAGGGGGATTAGAGCCCCAGCATTTT; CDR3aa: CASSLGGLEPQHF
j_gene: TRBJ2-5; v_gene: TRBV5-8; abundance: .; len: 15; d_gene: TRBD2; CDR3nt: TGTGCCAGCAGCTCGGGACTAGCGGACCAAGAGACCCAGTACTTC; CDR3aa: CASSSGLADQETQYF
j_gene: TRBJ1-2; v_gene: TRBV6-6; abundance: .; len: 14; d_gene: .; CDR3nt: TGTGCCAGCAGCAAGACAGAGTCCCTCTATGGCTACACCTTC; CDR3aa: CASSKTESLYGYTF
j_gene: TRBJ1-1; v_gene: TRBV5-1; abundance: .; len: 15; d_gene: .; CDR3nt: TGCGCCAGCAGCCCTATCTGGGAGGGGAACACTGAAGCTTTCTTT; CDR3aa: CASSPIWEGNTEAFF
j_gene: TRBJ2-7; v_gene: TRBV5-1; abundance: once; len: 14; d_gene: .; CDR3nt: TGCGCCAGCAGCTTGGTAACGGCAACCTACGAGCAGTACTTC; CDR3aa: CASSLVTATYEQYF
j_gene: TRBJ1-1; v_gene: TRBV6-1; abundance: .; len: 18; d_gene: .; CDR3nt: TGTGCCAGCAGTGGCCTAGGACAGTGGGGTTCTTGGGACACTGAAGCTTTCTTT; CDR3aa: CASSGLGQWGSWDTEAFF
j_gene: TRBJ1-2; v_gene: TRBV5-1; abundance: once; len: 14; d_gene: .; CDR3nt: TGCGCCAGCAGCTTGGCCGTCAGGTGGAGCGGCTACACCTTC; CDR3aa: CASSLAVRWSGYTF
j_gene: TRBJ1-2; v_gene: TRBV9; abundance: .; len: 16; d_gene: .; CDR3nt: TGTGCCAGCAGCGTCCCCAGAGACGGGGAAAACTATGGCTACACCTTC; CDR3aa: CASSVPRDGENYGYTF
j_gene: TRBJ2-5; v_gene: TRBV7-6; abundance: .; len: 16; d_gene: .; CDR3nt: TGTGCCAGCAGCTTACTATTCAAGCAAGGAAAAGAGACCCAGTACTTC; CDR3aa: CASSLLFKQGKETQYF
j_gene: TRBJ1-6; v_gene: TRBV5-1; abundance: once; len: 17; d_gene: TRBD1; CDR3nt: TGCGCCAGCAGCTTGGGGGGACAGGATTACTATAATTCACCCCTCCACTTT; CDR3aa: CASSLGGQDYYNSPLHF
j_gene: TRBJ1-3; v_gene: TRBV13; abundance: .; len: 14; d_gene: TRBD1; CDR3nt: TGTGCCAGCAGGGACAGGGGGAGAGGAAACACCATATATTTT; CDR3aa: CASRDRGRGNTIYF
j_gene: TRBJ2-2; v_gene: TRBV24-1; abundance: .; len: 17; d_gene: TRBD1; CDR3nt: TGTGCCACCAGTGAAGACAGGGGGCGCGTATCTGCCGGGGAGCTGTTTTTT; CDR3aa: CATSEDRGRVSAGELFF
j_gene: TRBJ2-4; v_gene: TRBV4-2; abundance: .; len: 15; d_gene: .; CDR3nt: TGTGCCAGCAGCCAAGAGAGACTAGCCAAAAACATTCAGTACTTC; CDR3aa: CASSQERLAKNIQYF
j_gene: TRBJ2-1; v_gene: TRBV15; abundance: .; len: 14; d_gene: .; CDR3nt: TGTGCCACCAGCCCGGTGGGAACGTACAATGAGCAGTTCTTC; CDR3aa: CATSPVGTYNEQFF
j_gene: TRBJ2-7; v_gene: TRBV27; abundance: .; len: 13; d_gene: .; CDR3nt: TGTGCCAGCAGTTTGGGACTGGCCTACGAGCAGTACTTC; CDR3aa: CASSLGLAYEQYF
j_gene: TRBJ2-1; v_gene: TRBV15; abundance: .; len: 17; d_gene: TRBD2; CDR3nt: TGTGCCACCAGCAGAGCCCGACTAGCGGGGGAATTAAATGAGCAGTTCTTC; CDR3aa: CATSRARLAGELNEQFF
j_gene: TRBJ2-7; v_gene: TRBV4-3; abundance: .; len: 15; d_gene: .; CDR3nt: TGCGCCAGCAGCCAAGATCGAAGGGGGAATTACGAGCAGTACTTC; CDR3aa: CASSQDRRGNYEQYF
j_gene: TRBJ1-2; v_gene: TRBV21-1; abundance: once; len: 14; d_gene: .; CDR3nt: TGTGCCAGCAGCAAAGTCGCAGGGAACTATGGCTACACCTTC; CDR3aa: CASSKVAGNYGYTF
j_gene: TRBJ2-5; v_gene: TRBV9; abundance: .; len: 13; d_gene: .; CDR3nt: TGTGCCAGCAGCGTTGGGTTCCAAGAGACCCAGTACTTC; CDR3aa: CASSVGFQETQYF
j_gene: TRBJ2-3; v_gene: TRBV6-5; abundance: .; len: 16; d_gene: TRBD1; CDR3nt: TGTGCCAGCAGTTACTTGGGACAGGGGGGCACAGATACGCAGTATTTT; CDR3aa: CASSYLGQGGTDTQYF
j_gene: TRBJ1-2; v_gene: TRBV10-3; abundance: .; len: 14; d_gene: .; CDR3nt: TGTGCCATCAGTGTTAAGATGGAGTCCTATGGCTACACCTTC; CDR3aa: CAISVKMESYGYTF
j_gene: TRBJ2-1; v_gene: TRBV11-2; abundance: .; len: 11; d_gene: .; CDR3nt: TGTGCCAGCACGGGGTACAATGAGCAGTTCTTC; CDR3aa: CASTGYNEQFF
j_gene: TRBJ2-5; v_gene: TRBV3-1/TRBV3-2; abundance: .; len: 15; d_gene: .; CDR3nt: TGTGCCAGCAGCCTGGGGTCTACGTACCAAGAGACCCAGTACTTC; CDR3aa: CASSLGSTYQETQYF
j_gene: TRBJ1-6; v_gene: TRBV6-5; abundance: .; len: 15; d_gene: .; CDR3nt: TGTGCCAGCAGTTACCTTTGGGCCCGCCAGTCACCCCTCCACTTT; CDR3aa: CASSYLWARQSPLHF
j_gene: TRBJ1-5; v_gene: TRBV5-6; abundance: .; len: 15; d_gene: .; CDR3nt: TGTGCCAGCAGCTTGGAGGGCAGGGGAGAGCAGCCCCAGCATTTT; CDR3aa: CASSLEGRGEQPQHF
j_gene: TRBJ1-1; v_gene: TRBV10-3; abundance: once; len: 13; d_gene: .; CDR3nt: TGTGCCATCAGTGAGGGCAGGGGCACTGAAGCTTTCTTT; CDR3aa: CAISEGRGTEAFF
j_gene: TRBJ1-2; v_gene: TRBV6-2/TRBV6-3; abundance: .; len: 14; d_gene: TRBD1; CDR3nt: TGTGCCAGCAGTGCAGGGGGCCAGTCCTATGGCTACACCTTC; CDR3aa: CASSAGGQSYGYTF
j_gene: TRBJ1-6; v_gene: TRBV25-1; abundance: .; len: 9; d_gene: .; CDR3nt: TGTGCCAGCATGGTAACCCTCCACTTT; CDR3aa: CASMVTLHF
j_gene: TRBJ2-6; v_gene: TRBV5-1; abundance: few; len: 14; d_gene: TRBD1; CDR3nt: TGCGCCAGCTTCACAGGGGCTGGGGCCAACGTCCTGACTTTC; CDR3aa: CASFTGAGANVLTF
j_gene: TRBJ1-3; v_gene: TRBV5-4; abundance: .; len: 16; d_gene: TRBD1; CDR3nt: TGTGCCAGCAGCCCCGGGACAGGGGCAAGAGGAAACACCATATATTTT; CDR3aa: CASSPGTGARGNTIYF
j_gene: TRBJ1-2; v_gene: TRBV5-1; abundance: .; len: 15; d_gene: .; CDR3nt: TGCGCCAGCAGCTCCTGGACAGTCAGCCCTGGTGGCTACACCTTC; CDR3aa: CASSSWTVSPGGYTF
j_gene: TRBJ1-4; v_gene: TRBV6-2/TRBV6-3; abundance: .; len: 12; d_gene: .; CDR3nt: TGTGCCAGCAGTTTCGGGGTTGAAAAACTGTTTTTT; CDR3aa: CASSFGVEKLFF
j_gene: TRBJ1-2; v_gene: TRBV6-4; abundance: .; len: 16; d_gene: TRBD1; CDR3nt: TGTGCCAGCAGTCCGAAGGGGGAGACAGGGAAATATGGCTACACCTTC; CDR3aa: CASSPKGETGKYGYTF
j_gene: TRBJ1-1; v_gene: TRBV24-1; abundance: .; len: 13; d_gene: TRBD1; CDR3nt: TGTGCCACCAGATCCGATAACAGGGGGGGAGCTTTCTTT; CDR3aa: CATRSDNRGGAFF
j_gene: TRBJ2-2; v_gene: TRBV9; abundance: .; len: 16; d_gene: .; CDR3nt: TGTGCCAGCAGCCCAACGGCGCGGGGGAACACCGGGGAGCTGTTTTTT; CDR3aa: CASSPTARGNTGELFF
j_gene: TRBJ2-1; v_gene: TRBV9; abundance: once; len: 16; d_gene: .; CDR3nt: TGTGCCAGCAGCGTAGGGGGAAAAAGTTCCTACAATGAGCAGTTCTTC; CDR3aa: CASSVGGKSSYNEQFF
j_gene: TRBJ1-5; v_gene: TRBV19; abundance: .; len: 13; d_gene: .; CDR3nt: TGTGCCAGTAGTACCCAGTCAAATCAGCCCCAGCATTTT; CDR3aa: CASSTQSNQPQHF
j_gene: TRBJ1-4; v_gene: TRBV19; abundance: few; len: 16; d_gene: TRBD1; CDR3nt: TGTGCCAGTAGTCCTGGCAGGGGGCAAAGGAGAGAAAAACTGTTTTTT; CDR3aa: CASSPGRGQRREKLFF
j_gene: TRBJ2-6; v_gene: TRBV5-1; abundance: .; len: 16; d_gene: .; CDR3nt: TGCGCCAGCAGCTTGAATGGGGGGAATGGGGCCAACGTCCTGACTTTC; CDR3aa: CASSLNGGNGANVLTF
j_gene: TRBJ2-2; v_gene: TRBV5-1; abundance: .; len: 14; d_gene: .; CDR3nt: TGCGCCAGCAGCTTACAGGGTAGCACCGGGGAGCTGTTTTTT; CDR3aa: CASSLQGSTGELFF
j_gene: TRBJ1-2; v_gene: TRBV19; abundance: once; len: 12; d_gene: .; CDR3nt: TGTGCCAGTAGTACAGGGAGGAATGGCTACACCTTC; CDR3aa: CASSTGRNGYTF
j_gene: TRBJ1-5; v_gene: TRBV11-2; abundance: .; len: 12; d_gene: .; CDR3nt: TGTGCCAGCAGCTTCCCCGGGCAGCCCCAGCATTTT; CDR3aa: CASSFPGQPQHF
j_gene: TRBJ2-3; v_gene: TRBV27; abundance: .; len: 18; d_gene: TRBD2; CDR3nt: TGTGCCAGCAGCTCTACCGGACTAGCGGGGGGCGGTGGAGATACGCAGTATTTT; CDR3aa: CASSSTGLAGGGGDTQYF
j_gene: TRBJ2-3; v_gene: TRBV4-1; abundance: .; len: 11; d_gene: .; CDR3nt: TGCGCCAGCAGCCAACACGATACGCAGTATTTT; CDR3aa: CASSQHDTQYF
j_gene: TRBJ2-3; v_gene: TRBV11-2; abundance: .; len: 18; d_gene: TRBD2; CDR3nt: TGTGCCAGCAGCTTATTTGAGGCGGCTAGCGGGGGCACAGATACGCAGTATTTT; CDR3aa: CASSLFEAASGGTDTQYF
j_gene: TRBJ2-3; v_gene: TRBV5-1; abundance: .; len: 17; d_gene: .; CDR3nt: TGCGCCAGCAGCTTGGCTGACAGGGAGGAAGATACAGATACGCAGTATTTT; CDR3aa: CASSLADREEDTDTQYF
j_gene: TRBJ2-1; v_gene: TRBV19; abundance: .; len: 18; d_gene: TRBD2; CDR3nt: TGTGCCAGTAGTCAAGCGGGGGGAACGGGCGGATCCTACAATGAGCAGTTCTTC; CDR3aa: CASSQAGGTGGSYNEQFF
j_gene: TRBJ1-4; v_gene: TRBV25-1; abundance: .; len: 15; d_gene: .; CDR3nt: TGTGCCAGCAGTGAAGAAAGGGGGTCTAATGAAAAACTGTTTTTT; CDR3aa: CASSEERGSNEKLFF
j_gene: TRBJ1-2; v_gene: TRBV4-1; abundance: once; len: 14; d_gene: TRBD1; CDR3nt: TGCGCCAGCAGCATTCCGGGACAGGACTATGGCTACACCTTC; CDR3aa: CASSIPGQDYGYTF
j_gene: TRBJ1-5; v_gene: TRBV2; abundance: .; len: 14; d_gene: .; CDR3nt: TGTGCCAGCAGTGTACGGTTGGATCAACAGCCCCAGCATTTT; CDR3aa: CASSVRLDQQPQHF
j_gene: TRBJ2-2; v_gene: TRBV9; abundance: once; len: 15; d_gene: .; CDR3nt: TGTGCCAGCAGCATTACCGCCGCGAACACCGGGGAGCTGTTTTTT; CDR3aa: CASSITAANTGELFF
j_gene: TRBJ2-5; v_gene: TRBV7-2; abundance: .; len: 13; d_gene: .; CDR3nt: TGTGCCAGCAGCCTGGGACGGCAAGAGACCCAGTACTTC; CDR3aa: CASSLGRQETQYF
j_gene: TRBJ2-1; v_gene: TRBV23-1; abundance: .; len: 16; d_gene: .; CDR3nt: TGCGCCAGCAGTCAGCCAACCGACAGTTCCTACAATGAGCAGTTCTTC; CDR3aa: CASSQPTDSSYNEQFF
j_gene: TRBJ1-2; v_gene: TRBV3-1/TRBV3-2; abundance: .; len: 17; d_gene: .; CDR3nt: TGTGCCAGCAGCCCATCCGGCGGGGTGGGAGGTCTAGGGGGCTACACCTTC; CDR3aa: CASSPSGGVGGLGGYTF
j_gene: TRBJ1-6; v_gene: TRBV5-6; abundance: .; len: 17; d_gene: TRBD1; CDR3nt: TGTGCCAGCAGCCGACAGGGCCTTAGCTCCTATAATTCACCCCTCCACTTT; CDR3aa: CASSRQGLSSYNSPLHF
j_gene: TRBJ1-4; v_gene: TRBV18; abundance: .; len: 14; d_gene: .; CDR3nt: TGTGCCAGCTCACCAAGGATGGAGGATGAAAAACTGTTTTTT; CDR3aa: CASSPRMEDEKLFF